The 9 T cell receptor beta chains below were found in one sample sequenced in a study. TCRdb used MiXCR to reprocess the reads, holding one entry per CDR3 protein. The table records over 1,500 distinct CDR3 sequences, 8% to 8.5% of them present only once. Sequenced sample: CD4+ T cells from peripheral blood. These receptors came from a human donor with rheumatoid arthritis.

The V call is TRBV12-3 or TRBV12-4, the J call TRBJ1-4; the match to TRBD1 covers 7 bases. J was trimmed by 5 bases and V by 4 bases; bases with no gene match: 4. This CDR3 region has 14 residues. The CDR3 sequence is CASSWRQGNEKLFF. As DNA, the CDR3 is TGTGCCAGCAGTTGGCGACAGGGAAATGAAAAACTGTTTTTT.

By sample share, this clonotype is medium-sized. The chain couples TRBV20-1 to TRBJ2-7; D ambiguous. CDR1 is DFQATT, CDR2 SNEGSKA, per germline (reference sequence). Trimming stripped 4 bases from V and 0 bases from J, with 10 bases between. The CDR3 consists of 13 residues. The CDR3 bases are TGCAGTGCTATACAGACGAGCTCCTACGAGCAGTACTTC. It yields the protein CSAIQTSSYEQYF.

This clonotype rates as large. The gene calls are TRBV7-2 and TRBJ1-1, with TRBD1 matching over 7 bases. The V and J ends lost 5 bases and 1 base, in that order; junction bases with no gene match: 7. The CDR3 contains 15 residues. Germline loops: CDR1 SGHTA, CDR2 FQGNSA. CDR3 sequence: CASSLAGQKNTEAFF. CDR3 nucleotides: TGTGCCAGCAGCCTTGCGGGACAGAAGAACACTGAAGCTTTCTTT.

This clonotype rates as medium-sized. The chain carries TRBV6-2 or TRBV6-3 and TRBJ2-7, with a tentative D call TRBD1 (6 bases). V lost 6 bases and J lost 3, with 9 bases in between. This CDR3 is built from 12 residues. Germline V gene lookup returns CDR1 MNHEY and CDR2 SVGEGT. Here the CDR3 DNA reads TGTGCCAGCAGACAGGGATTCTACGAGCAGTACTTC. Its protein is CASRQGFYEQYF.

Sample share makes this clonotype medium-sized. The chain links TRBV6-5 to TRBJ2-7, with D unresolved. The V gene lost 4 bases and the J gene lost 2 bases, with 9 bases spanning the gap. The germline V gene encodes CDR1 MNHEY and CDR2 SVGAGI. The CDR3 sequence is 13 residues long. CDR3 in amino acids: CASSSRVTYEQYF. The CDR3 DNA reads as TGTGCCAGCAGTTCCCGGGTAACCTACGAGCAGTACTTC.

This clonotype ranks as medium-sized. The CDR3 sequence: CASSQGATGGYEQYF. The CDR3 DNA sequence: TGCGCCAGCAGCCAAGGGGCGACAGGGGGCTACGAGCAGTACTTC. The J gene is TRBJ2-7, the V gene TRBV4-3; TRBD1 matches 9 bases. This CDR3 is built from 15 residues. J was trimmed by 3 bases and V by 1 base; bases with no gene match: 4. CDR1 is LGHNA and CDR2 is YSLEER in the germline V gene.

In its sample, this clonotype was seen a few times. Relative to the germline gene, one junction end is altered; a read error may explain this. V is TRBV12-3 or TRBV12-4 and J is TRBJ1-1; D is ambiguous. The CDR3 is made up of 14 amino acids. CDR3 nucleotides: TGTGCCAGCAGTTTTGGGGTTATAAGCACTGAAGCCTTCTTT. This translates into CASSFGVISTEAFF.

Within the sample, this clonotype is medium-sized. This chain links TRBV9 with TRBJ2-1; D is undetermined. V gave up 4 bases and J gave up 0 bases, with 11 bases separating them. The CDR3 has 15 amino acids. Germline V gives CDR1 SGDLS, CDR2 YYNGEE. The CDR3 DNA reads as TGTGCCAGCAGCCCGGTCGGCGGCTCCTACAATGAGCAGTTCTTC. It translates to CASSPVGGSYNEQFF.

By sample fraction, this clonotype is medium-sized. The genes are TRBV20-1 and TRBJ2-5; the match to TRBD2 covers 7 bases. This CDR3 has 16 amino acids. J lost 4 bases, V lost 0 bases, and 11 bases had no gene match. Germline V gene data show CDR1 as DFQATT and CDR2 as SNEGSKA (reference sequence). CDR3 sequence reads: CSARDPGAGEAETQYF. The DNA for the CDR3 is TGCAGTGCTAGAGACCCTGGGGCGGGAGAGGCAGAGACCCAGTACTTC.